This T cell receptor (beta chain) was sequenced during a study of blood T cell repertoires in COVID-19. Study-wide context: From the United States, Italy and Spain came samples of acute and convalescent COVID-19.

All enrollees were roughly 18 to 90 years old and from fewer than 25 US areas. Which cohort a participant joined came from the clinical history participants gave. Germline-derived CDR1 and CDR2 are SGHNT and YYREEE (reference sequence). The junction had 3 bases not matched to a gene; V was cut back by 5 bases and J by 2 bases. The CDR3 spans 13 residues. The table came from immunoSEQ multiplex PCR; TCRdb's copy has only in-frame clones and leaves some out. The repertoire has around 420,000 clones, approximately 88% of them found once; the top ten carry approximately 2%. This TCR was recovered from a middle-aged woman with acute COVID-19. The sequenced material came from PBMCs or T cells enriched from blood (not recorded which). The chain joins TRBV5-4 to TRBJ2-5; 7 bases match TRBD1. CDR3 in DNA: TGTGCCAGCAGGAGGGGACAGCAAGAGACCCAGTACTTC. It translates to CASRRGQQETQYF. The variable domain in full, with the rest retrieved from reference TRBV5-4 and TRBJ2-5, is ETGVTQSPTHLIKTRGQQVTLRCSSQSGHNTVSWYQQALGQGPQFIFQYYREEENGRGNFPPRFSGLQFPNYSSELNVNALELDDSALYLCASRRGQQETQYFGPGTRLLVL.